This T cell receptor beta chain was found in a study of shared clonotypes between healthy human individuals. TCRdb's table, derived via immunoSEQ multiplex PCR, lists solely in-frame clones and lacks some. The table lists under 850,000 clones, over 90% of them singletons. V was trimmed by 1 base and J by 9 bases, leaving 12 bases between them. CDR1 is SGDLS, CDR2 YYNGEE, per germline. The CDR3 runs 13 residues. Naive CD8 cells lacked CD45RO, underwent positive selection for CCR7 and left out terminally differentiated effector memory CD45RA+ cells. The sequence came from a man aged 30-40 years in good health. The chain employs TRBV9 and TRBJ2-3; tentative D call: TRBD2 (6 bases). The sequenced sample consisted of naive CD8+ T cells sorted from blood. Here the CDR3 DNA reads TGTGCCAGCAGCGTAACCGGGACTGAGACGCAGTATTTT. Encoded protein: CASSVTGTETQYF.